Given below is one T cell receptor beta chain in context. Its antigen is undetermined. These data belong to a study of T cell clonotyping in hematopoietic cell transplantation. As for the study in general: Cytoreduction preceded collection of pretransplant recipient samples.

Study conclusions and caveats: Higher Inverse Simpson Index values in graft donor and pretransplant recipient predicted broader posttransplant TCR diversity. At the given depth, recipient repertoires were over 95% de novo clonotypes. Recipient TCR diversity dropped after transplant; expanded clonotypes rose from day 30 to 180.

The junction had 5 bases not matched to a gene; V was cut back by 0 bases and J by 4 bases. This CDR3 region has 15 residues. Germline CDR1 reads SGHTA; CDR2 reads FQGNSA. Time point specified: recipient sample about 28 days before transplant, after cytoreduction. The repertoire was sequenced with immunoSEQ multiplex PCR; TCRdb's copy has only in-frame clones and lacks some. The sample has around 13,000 clones, roughly 83% seen once. The clonotype comes from a man aged 55 to 70 with acute myeloid leukemia. Some clones in this sample may be carry-over from other donors' samples. Sequenced material: peripheral blood mononuclear cells, taken before stem cell transplant. The rearrangement uses TRBV7-2 and TRBJ1-2; 7 bases map to TRBD1. The CDR3, as DNA: TGTGCCAGCAGCTTAGCCGGACAGGAGATCTATGGCTACACCTTC. Its translation: CASSLAGQEIYGYTF.